The clone carrying this T cell receptor (beta chain) was observed many times. Antigen unknown. Germline V gives CDR1 SGHTA, CDR2 FQGTGA. This CDR3 has 13 residues. V lost 0 bases and J lost 8, with 10 bases in between. The data are from a study of T cell responses to AZD1222 COVID-19 vaccine. About the research overall: Second-dose schedules of about 4 or about 12 weeks were combined.

Some clones are missing from TCRdb's copy, which holds only in-frame ones; the method was immunoSEQ multiplex PCR. Found here are about 98,000 clones, around 83% of them singletons; the top ten hold around 5%. Broader study findings: Spike-specific TCR breadth rose after two AZD1222 doses, and depth rose as well. All repertoire sampling was performed exclusively after the peak T cell response. White British ancestry dominated among donors, who included more females, and clonal diversity was possibly underestimated.

The rearrangement uses TRBV7-3 and TRBJ1-1; unclear D gene. Sequences were derived from peripheral blood, sampled on day 0 of AZD1222 vaccination. The sequence was collected from an adult in good health. CDR3 in amino acids: CASSLTIRGEAFF. CDR3 DNA: TGTGCCAGCAGCTTAACGATCCGAGGGGAAGCTTTCTTT.